The 26 T cell receptor beta chains listed next were all sequenced from one sample in a study of cytomegalovirus exposure and HLA in healthy donors. Primers for the PCR totalled 60 Vbeta and 13 Jbeta. Profiling relied on immunoSEQ multiplex PCR, and the TCRdb table lists in-frame clones only, not all of them. The profile shows hundreds of thousands of clones, about three quarters of them singletons. Input material: PBMCs. The receptors shown here come from a man aged 35-49 years in good health and CMV-seronegative.

The V and J genes are TRBV27 and TRBJ2-2; 10 bases are shared with TRBD2. The CDR3 consists of 18 residues. Germline CDR1 reads MNHEY; CDR2 reads SMNVEV (reference sequence). The V and J ends lost 1 base and 4 bases, in that order; junction bases with no gene match: 9. The CDR3 DNA reads TGTGCCAGCAGTTTATGGGGGAAAGCGGGAGGGGGCACCGGGGAGCTGTTTTTT. Residues: CASSLWGKAGGGTGELFF.

J is TRBJ2-2 and V is TRBV7-6; possible D gene TRBD2, 6 bases. With 5 bases removed from V and 3 bases from J, the gap between germline ends came to 19 bases. The CDR3 has 17 residues. Germline-derived CDR1 and CDR2 are SGHVS and FNYEAQ. CDR3 DNA sequence: TGTGCCAGCAGCCGCAGTGGGCGGGGCATCGACACCGGGGAGCTGTTTTTT. This gives the protein CASSRSGRGIDTGELFF. The whole variable domain, filled in from reference TRBV7-6 and TRBJ2-2, reads GAGVSQSPRYKVTKRGQDVALRCDPISGHVSLYWYRQALGQGPEFLTYFNYEAQQDKSGLPNDRFSAERPEGSISTLTIQRTEQRDSAMYRCASSRSGRGIDTGELFFGEGSRLTVL.

CDR3 sequence (DNA): TGTGCCTGGAGAGAAGCTATGAGCACTGAAGCTTTCTTT. Its protein product is CAWREAMSTEAFF. The chain joins TRBV30 to TRBJ1-1, with unresolved D. V gave up 3 bases and J gave up 4 bases, with 12 bases separating them. Per the germline V gene, CDR1 is GTSNPN and CDR2 is SVGIG (reference sequence). The CDR3 has 13 amino acids.

The rearrangement uses TRBV6-6 and TRBJ2-7, with D possibly TRBD2 on 6 matching bases. Trimming removed 2 bases from V and 5 bases from J, with 10 bases in between. CDR3 size: 13 residues. Looked up from germline, CDR1 is MNHNY and CDR2 is SVGAGI (reference sequence). The CDR3 is CASSYLDYDEQYF. The CDR3 region has the DNA TGTGCCAGCAGTTACCTGGACTACGACGAGCAGTACTTC.

This rearrangement joins TRBV6-6 to TRBJ1-5; D is perhaps TRBD1 (5 bases). The V gene lost 7 bases and the J gene lost 0 bases, with 10 bases spanning the gap. CDR3 length equals 14 residues. Germline-derived CDR1 and CDR2 are MNHNY and SVGAGI (reference sequence). The CDR3 DNA sequence: TGTGCCAGCATCGACAGCTATAGCAATCAGCCCCAGCATTTT. It is translated as CASIDSYSNQPQHF.

The V and J genes are TRBV11-1 and TRBJ2-2, with 8 nucleotides matching TRBD2. J lost 2 bases, V lost 3 bases, and 8 bases had no gene match. Germline-derived CDR1 and CDR2 are SGHAT and FQDESV (reference sequence). CDR3 length equals 17 residues. The CDR3 DNA sequence: TGTGCCAGCAGCTTTTTAGGTCGGGAGGGTAACACCGGGGAGCTGTTTTTT. This encodes CASSFLGREGNTGELFF.

The chain couples TRBV19 to TRBJ1-5, with a weak D call TRBD1 (6 bases). V lost 4 bases and J 7 bases, leaving 14 bases between the germline ends. Germline loops: CDR1 LNHDA, CDR2 SQIVND (reference sequence). The CDR3 runs to 14 residues. Here the CDR3 reads CASSTLQGGQPQHF. DNA for the CDR3: TGTGCCAGTAGTACACTACAGGGAGGGCAGCCCCAGCATTTT.

The V call is TRBV27, the J call TRBJ1-3; D might be TRBD1 (6 bases). Germline CDR1 reads MNHEY; CDR2 reads SMNVEV (reference sequence). The V gene lost 5 bases and the J gene lost 2 bases, with 13 bases spanning the gap. The CDR3 sequence is 15 residues long. CDR3 amino acids: CASSLRGGAGNTIYF. As DNA, the CDR3 is TGTGCCAGCAGTCTACGAGGGGGAGCTGGAAACACCATATATTTT.

The chain couples TRBV5-1 to TRBJ2-3; D call uncertain. Trimming took 6 bases from V and 2 from J, leaving 13 bases between them. CDR1 is SGHRS and CDR2 is YFSETQ in the germline V gene. The CDR3 has 14 residues. The CDR3 sequence is CASTYQDFTDTQYF. The CDR3 DNA sequence: TGCGCCAGCACCTACCAGGATTTCACAGATACGCAGTATTTT.

This clone was detected a few times. The gene calls are TRBV4-2 and TRBJ2-3; a possible D gene is TRBD1 (6 bases). V shed 1 base and J shed 0 bases, with 14 bases lying between them. This CDR3 has 17 amino acids. Germline CDR1 reads LGHNA; CDR2 reads YNFKEQ. The CDR3 region is CASSQGSPGESTDTQYF. CDR3 coding DNA: TGTGCCAGCAGCCAAGGCTCCCCAGGGGAAAGCACAGATACGCAGTATTTT.

A word on this clone: One end of the junction fails to match germline, which may point to a read error. The J gene is TRBJ1-1, the V gene TRBV7-9; TRBD1 might be the D (5 bases). The germline gives CDR1 SEHNR, CDR2 FQNEAQ (reference sequence). This CDR3 comprises 14 residues. The DNA for the CDR3 is TGTTCCAGCAGCTTAGAGGGGATGAGCACTGAAGCTTTCTTT. Translation gives CSSSLEGMSTEAFF.

The rearrangement uses TRBV11-2 and TRBJ2-3, with D possibly TRBD1 on 5 matching bases. V was cut by 5 bases and J by 2 bases, with 14 bases left in between. This CDR3 comprises 15 residues. Per germline, CDR1 SGHAT and CDR2 FQNNGV. The CDR3 protein is CASSPYSGFTDTQYF. In DNA, the CDR3 is TGTGCCAGCAGCCCTTACTCAGGGTTCACAGATACGCAGTATTTT.

A single count supports this clone. The V and J genes are TRBV13 and TRBJ2-3; 9 bases map to TRBD1. Germline CDR1 PRHDT, CDR2 FYEKMQ (reference sequence). V lost 6 bases and J lost 1; bases outside the gene matches: 2. CDR3 length equals 14 residues. This CDR3 is CASSDRGGTDTQYF. The DNA of the CDR3 is TGTGCCAGCAGTGACAGGGGGGGCACAGATACGCAGTATTTT.

The chain is built from TRBV6-6 and TRBJ2-3; the match to TRBD2 covers 11 bases. V gave up 5 bases and J gave up 2 bases; unmatched junction bases: 3. Germline values: CDR1 MNHNY, CDR2 SVGAGI (reference sequence). The CDR3 totals 15 residues. CDR3 DNA sequence: TGTGCCAGCAGTCGACTAGCGGGGCCCACAGATACGCAGTATTTT. Its protein product is CASSRLAGPTDTQYF.

The chain links TRBV28 to TRBJ1-5; D gene unclear. Germline V gene sequence: CDR1 MDHEN, CDR2 SYDVKM. The V end was cut by 9 bases, the J end by 5 bases, with 29 bases between. The CDR3 sequence is 18 residues long. CDR3 residues: CASSTSWAKVRPDQPQHF. The DNA of the CDR3 is TGTGCCAGTTCTACAAGTTGGGCTAAAGTCCGGCCAGATCAGCCCCAGCATTTT.

The rearrangement joins TRBV27 to TRBJ1-2; 12 nucleotides line up with TRBD1. The germline V gene has CDR1 MNHEY and CDR2 SMNVEV (reference sequence). This CDR3 is built from 19 residues. Trimming removed 5 bases from V and 1 base from J; junction bases left unmatched: 14. The CDR3 sequence is CASSLKGDRGLILNYGYTF. In DNA, the CDR3 is TGTGCCAGCAGTCTAAAGGGGGACAGGGGGCTCATACTTAACTATGGCTACACCTTC.

The chain couples TRBV13 to TRBJ1-3, with 7 nucleotides matching TRBD1. The length of the CDR3 is 16 residues. The ends lost 5 bases at V and 2 bases at J; junction bases unmatched: 9. Germline loops: CDR1 PRHDT, CDR2 FYEKMQ (reference sequence). DNA of the CDR3: TGTGCCAGCAGCACTCGGACAGGCCGAACTGGAAACACCATATATTTT. Residues: CASSTRTGRTGNTIYF.

This clone came up a few times. The CDR3 DNA reads TGTGCCAGCTCACCTGGACAGGGATGGGATGGCTACACCTTC. Translated: CASSPGQGWDGYTF. The V call is TRBV18, the J call TRBJ1-2; 8 bases are a match to TRBD1. This CDR3 region has 14 residues. Germline CDR1 KGHSH, CDR2 LQKENI. V lost 3 bases to trimming and J lost 6 bases; unmatched junction nucleotides: 6.

This chain joins TRBV4-2 and TRBJ2-7, with a weak D call TRBD1 (5 bases). Germline V lookup: CDR1 LGHNA, CDR2 YNFKEQ. V dropped 0 bases and J dropped 5 bases, with 11 bases sitting between them. The CDR3 consists of 14 residues. The CDR3 sequence: CASSQDLRVNEQYF. The CDR3 DNA is TGTGCCAGCAGCCAAGACCTCAGGGTAAACGAGCAGTACTTC.

The CDR3 nucleotides are TGTGCCAGCAGCTTAGGGGGCAGCGCCTTCTACAATGAGCAGTTCTTC. Its translation is CASSLGGSAFYNEQFF. The rearrangement joins TRBV11-2 to TRBJ2-1; tentative D call: TRBD1 (5 bases). Trimming removed 1 base from V and 3 bases from J, with 13 bases in between. This CDR3 comprises 16 residues. Germline CDR1 reads SGHAT; CDR2 reads FQNNGV.

The chain joins TRBV27 to TRBJ1-5; D unresolved. The CDR3 contains 15 residues. Trimming took 4 bases from V and 2 from J, leaving 12 bases between them. Germline CDR1 is MNHEY and CDR2 is SMNVEV (reference sequence). The CDR3 reads CASSSGGVGNQPQHF. In DNA form, the CDR3 reads TGTGCCAGCAGTTCGGGCGGGGTTGGCAATCAGCCCCAGCATTTT.

This sequence joins TRBV19 and TRBJ2-3; 8 bases are a match to TRBD1. The CDR3 is made up of 15 amino acids. Trimming at V came to 7 bases and at J to 2 bases, leaving 8 bases not matched to a gene. The germline V gene encodes CDR1 LNHDA and CDR2 SQIVND (reference sequence). CDR3 sequence: CASIPGTGYTDTQYF. The CDR3 bases are TGTGCCAGTATACCTGGGACAGGCTACACAGATACGCAGTATTTT.

The rearrangement uses TRBV29-1 and TRBJ2-1, with no clear D. V lost 6 bases and J 5 bases, leaving 14 bases between the germline ends. Germline V gives CDR1 SQVTM, CDR2 ANQGSEA. This CDR3 region has 13 residues. Here the CDR3 reads CSVQAFSNNEQFF. The CDR3 DNA reads as TGCAGCGTCCAGGCTTTTTCTAACAATGAGCAGTTCTTC.

This clone showed up just once. The chain employs TRBV19 and TRBJ2-5; TRBD2 is a possible D gene (6 bases). This CDR3 is 13 amino acids long. CDR1 LNHDA and CDR2 SQIVND come from the germline V gene (reference sequence). V lost 4 bases, J lost 3 bases, and 9 bases lay in between. The chain's CDR3 is CASSNPGEETQYF. CDR3 nucleotide sequence: TGTGCCAGTAGTAATCCGGGGGAAGAGACCCAGTACTTC.

The rearrangement joins TRBV12-5 to TRBJ2-1; TRBD2 agrees at 8 bases. CDR1 LGHNT and CDR2 FRNRAP come from the germline V gene. V was clipped by 6 bases and J by 2 bases; unmatched bases: 6. The CDR3 is made up of 15 amino acids. CDR3 DNA sequence: TGTGCTAGTGGGCTAGCGGGCGGGGCCTACAATGAGCAGTTCTTC. Translated: CASGLAGGAYNEQFF.

The chain uses TRBV10-3 and TRBJ1-2, with 7 nucleotides matching TRBD1. Germline V gene data show CDR1 as ENHRY and CDR2 as SYGVKD. The CDR3 consists of 13 residues. V gave up 3 bases and J gave up 4 bases; unmatched junction bases: 2. CDR3 nucleotide sequence: TGTGCCATCAGTGAAGAGGGGGCCTATGGCTACACCTTC. Its protein product is CAISEEGAYGYTF.